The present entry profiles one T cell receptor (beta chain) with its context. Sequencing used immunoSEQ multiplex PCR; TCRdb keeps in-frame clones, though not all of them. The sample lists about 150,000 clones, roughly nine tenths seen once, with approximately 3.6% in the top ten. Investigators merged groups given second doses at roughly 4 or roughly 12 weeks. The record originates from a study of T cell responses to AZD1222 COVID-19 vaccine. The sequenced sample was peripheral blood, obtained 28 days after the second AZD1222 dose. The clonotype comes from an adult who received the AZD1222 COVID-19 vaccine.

CDR3 region: CASSLLRGEMSEQYF. As DNA, the CDR3 is TGTGCCAGCAGCTTACTTCGCGGGGAAATGAGCGAGCAGTACTTC. The chain carries TRBV7-8 and TRBJ2-7, with D possibly TRBD2 on 6 matching bases. The CDR3 is 15 amino acids. CDR1 and CDR2 (germline): SGHVS, FQNEAQ. The ends were cut back, 2 bases at V and 6 bases at J, with 17 bases in the middle.